This T cell receptor (beta chain) was captured in a study of beta chain features in type 1 diabetes. Study-wide points: The naive, central memory and Treg TCRB repertoires of patients appeared to be more similar to one another than those of healthy donors.

Central memory, naive, regulatory and stem cell-like memory CD4+ cells were sorted by CD45RO/CCR7/CD25/CD127/CD95/CD27. Each sorted population was over 95% pure. The CDR3 length is 19 residues. The J segment lost 4 bases and the V segment lost 7 bases, leaving 16 bases of the junction unmatched. Germline CDR1 and CDR2: LNHDA and SQIVND (reference sequence). Regarding this clone: The target antigen is unknown.

Reverse transcription of all isolated RNA meant that expressed TCRB transcripts were sequenced. Stem cell-like memory T cell samples underwent survey-depth immunoSEQ sequencing. They averaged about 1.01 million reads. Measured with immunoSEQ multiplex PCR; TCRdb has only the in-frame clones, and not every one. Of over 100,000 clones detected, 30% to 40% appear once; the ten largest clones hold approximately 0.065%. The genes are TRBV19 and TRBJ2-1, with 13 bases aligning to TRBD2. Sequences were obtained from stem cell memory CD4+ T cells from blood. The receptor comes from a woman between 18 and 29 years old in good health. The DNA for the CDR3 is TGTGCCAGTAATACACTGGGACTAGCGGGATTAGTTTCTTACAATGAGCAGTTCTTC. Protein: CASNTLGLAGLVSYNEQFF. Filled out from reference TRBV19 and TRBJ2-1, the complete variable domain reads DGGITQSPKYLFRKEGQNVTLSCEQNLNHDAMYWYRQDPGQGLRLIYYSQIVNDFQKGDIAEGYSVSREKKESFPLTVTSAQKNPTAFYLCASNTLGLAGLVSYNEQFFGPGTRLTVL.